This TCR beta chain stems from a study of radiation and T cells in renal cell carcinoma. Study as a whole: Nephrectomy followed 15 Gy stereotactic body radiation by 4 weeks.

TCRdb's copy holds only in-frame clones and misses some; the assay was immunoSEQ multiplex PCR. Here the sample spans roughly 140,000 clones, around 90% being singletons. The CDR3 covers 14 residues. The J segment lost 2 bases and the V segment lost 5 bases, leaving 2 bases of the junction unmatched. CDR1 and CDR2 (germline): SGHTA, FQGTGA. Specified time point: blood 2 weeks post-SBRT. As for treatment: 15 Gy SBRT to primary tumor, nephrectomy 4 weeks later. The starting material was blood, obtained from a patient whose treatment included radiotherapy and nephrectomy. This TCR derives from a woman aged 45-65 years with renal cell carcinoma. The chain employs TRBV7-3 and TRBJ1-3, with 8 bases matching TRBD1. CDR3 in amino acids: CASSPTGAGNTIYF. The CDR3 DNA reads as TGTGCCAGCAGCCCGACAGGGGCTGGAAACACCATATATTTT.